What follows are 3 T cell receptor beta chains derived from one specimen sequenced in a study of blood T cell repertoires in COVID-19 (dated by TCRdb to 2018 to 2020). The library was made by the immunoSEQ multiplex PCR assay. TCRdb took over this immuneACCESS table, retaining in-frame rearrangements with V and J assigned. Such tables are incomplete; in checked studies, under half of the missing clones stem from an unresolved V gene, and the remainder is unexplained. Recorded for this sample are approximately 180,000 clones; approximately 80% of them occurred a single time. The ten largest clones take up 12% to 15% of the sample. The sequenced sample was PBMCs or T cells enriched from blood (not recorded which). These receptors came from a man aged 50-60 years who had recovered from COVID-19.

A single count supports this clone. V and J are TRBV5-1 and TRBJ1-1, with D possibly matching TRBD1 (5 bases). Germline-derived CDR1 and CDR2 are SGHRS and YFSETQ. V lost 4 bases, J lost 6 bases, and 22 bases lay in between. The CDR3 runs 16 residues. The CDR3 region has the DNA TGCGCCAGCAGCCCTACCTTCGGACAATATATCGCTGAAGCTTTCTTT. Its protein is CASSPTFGQYIAEAFF. The variable domain in full, with the rest retrieved from reference TRBV5-1 and TRBJ1-1, is KAGVTQTPRYLIKTRGQQVTLSCSPISGHRSVSWYQQTPGQGLQFLFEYFSETQRNKGNFPGRFSGRQFSNSRSEMNVSTLELGDSALYLCASSPTFGQYIAEAFFGQGTRLTVV.

This clone came up a few times. The V and J genes are TRBV6-5 and TRBJ1-2; TRBD1 is a possible D gene (5 bases). The V end lost 6 bases, the J end lost 2 bases, and 13 bases lay between the germline ends. CDR1 and CDR2 from the germline V gene are MNHEY and SVGAGI. This CDR3 is 14 amino acids long. CDR3 DNA: TGTGCCAGCAGAACAAACAGGCTAAACTATGGCTACACCTTC. It specifies CASRTNRLNYGYTF.

The rearrangement links TRBV7-6 to TRBJ2-5; 8 bases fit TRBD2. The CDR3 totals 15 residues. V was clipped by 4 bases and J by 5 bases; unmatched bases: 9. Looked up from germline, CDR1 is SGHVS and CDR2 is FNYEAQ. The CDR3 coding sequence is TGTGCCAGCAGCTCACTAGCGGTCGGGGCGGAGACCCAGTACTTC. This translates into CASSSLAVGAETQYF.